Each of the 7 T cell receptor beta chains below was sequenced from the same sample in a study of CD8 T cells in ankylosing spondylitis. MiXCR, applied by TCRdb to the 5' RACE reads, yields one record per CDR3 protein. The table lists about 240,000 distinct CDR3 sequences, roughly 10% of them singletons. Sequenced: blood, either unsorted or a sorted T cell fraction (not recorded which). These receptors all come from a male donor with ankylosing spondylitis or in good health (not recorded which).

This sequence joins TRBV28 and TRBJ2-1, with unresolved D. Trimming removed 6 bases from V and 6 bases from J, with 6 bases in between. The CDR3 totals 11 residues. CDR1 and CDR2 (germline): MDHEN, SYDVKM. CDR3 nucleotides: TGTGCCAGCAGAAAGACCAATGAGCAGTTCTTC. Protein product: CASRKTNEQFF.

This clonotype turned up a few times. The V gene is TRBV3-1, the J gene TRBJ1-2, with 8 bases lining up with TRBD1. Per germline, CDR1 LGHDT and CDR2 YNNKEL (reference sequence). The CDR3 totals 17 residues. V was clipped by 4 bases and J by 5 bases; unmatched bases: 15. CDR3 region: CASSRGTGRTPSYGYTF. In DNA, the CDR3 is TGTGCCAGCAGCCGTGGGACAGGTCGTACCCCCTCGTATGGCTACACCTTC.

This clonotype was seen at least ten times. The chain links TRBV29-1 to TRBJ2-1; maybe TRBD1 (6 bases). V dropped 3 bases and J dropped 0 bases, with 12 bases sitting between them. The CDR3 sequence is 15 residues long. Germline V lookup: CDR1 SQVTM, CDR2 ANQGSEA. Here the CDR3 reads CSVEGHPSSYNEQFF. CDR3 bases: TGCAGCGTTGAGGGACACCCGAGCTCCTACAATGAGCAGTTCTTC.

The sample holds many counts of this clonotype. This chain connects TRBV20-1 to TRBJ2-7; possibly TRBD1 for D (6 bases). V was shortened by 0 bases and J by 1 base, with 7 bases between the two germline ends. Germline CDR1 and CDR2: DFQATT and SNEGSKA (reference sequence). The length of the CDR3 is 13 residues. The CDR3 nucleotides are TGCAGTGCTAGAGAGGGGGCATCCTACGAGCAGTACTTC. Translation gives CSAREGASYEQYF.

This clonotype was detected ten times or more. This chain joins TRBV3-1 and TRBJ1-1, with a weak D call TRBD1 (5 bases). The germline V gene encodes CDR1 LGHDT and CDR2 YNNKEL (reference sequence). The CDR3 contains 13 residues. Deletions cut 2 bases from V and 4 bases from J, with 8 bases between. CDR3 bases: TGTGCCAGCAGCCAATGGGGCGGCACTGAAGCTTTCTTT. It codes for CASSQWGGTEAFF.

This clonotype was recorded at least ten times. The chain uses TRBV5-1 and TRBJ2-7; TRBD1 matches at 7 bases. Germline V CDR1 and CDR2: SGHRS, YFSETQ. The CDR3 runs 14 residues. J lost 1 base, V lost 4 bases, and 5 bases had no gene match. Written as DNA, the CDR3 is TGCGCCAGCAGCACACAGGGGACATCCTACGAGCAGTACTTC. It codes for CASSTQGTSYEQYF.

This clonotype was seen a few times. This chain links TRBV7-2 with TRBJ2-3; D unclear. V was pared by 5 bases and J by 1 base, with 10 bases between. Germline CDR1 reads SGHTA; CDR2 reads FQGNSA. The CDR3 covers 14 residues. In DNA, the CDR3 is TGTGCCAGCAGCCTACCCCGGCGCACAGATACGCAGTATTTT. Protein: CASSLPRRTDTQYF.